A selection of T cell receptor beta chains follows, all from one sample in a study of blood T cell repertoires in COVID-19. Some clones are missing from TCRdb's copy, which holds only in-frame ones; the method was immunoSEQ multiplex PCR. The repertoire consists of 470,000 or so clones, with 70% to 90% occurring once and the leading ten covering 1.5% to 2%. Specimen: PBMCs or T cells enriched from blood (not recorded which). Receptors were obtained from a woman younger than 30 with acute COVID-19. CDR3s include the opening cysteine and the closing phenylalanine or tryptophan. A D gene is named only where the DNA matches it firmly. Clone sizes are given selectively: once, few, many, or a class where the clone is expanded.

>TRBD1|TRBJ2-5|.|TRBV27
TGTGCCAGCAGTACGGGACAGGGGGCGCGAGAGACCCAGTACTTC
CASSTGQGARETQYF
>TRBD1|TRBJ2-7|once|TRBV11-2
TGTGCCAGCAGCCGGAATGTAGGACAGGGCCTCTCCTACGAGCAGTACTTC
CASSRNVGQGLSYEQYF
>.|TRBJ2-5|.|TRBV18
TGTGCCAGCTCACCCCAGGGGCTCTGGGGGGAGACCCAGTACTTC
CASSPQGLWGETQYF
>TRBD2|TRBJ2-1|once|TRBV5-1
TGCGCCAGCAGCTTGGAATGGCTAGCGGGGGCAAATGAGCAGTTCTTC
CASSLEWLAGANEQFF
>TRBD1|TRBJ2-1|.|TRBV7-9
TGTGCCAGCAGCGACGGGACAGCTCGCAATGAGCAGTTCTTC
CASSDGTARNEQFF
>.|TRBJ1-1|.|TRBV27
TGTGCCAGCAGTCTTGGCAGGGGAGTTTGGGCTGAAGCTTTCTTT
CASSLGRGVWAEAFF
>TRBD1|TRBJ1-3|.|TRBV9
TGTGCCAGCAGCCGAGACGACAGGGTGGGAAACACCATATATTTT
CASSRDDRVGNTIYF
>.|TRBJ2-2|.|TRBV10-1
TGCGCCAGCAGTGAGAGCGGAACCGGGGAGCTGTTTTTT
CASSESGTGELFF
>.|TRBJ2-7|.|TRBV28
TGTGCCAGCAAGCAGGGCCCCTACGAGCAGTACTTC
CASKQGPYEQYF
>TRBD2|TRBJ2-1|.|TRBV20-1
TGCAGTGCCCTCCGGGGGGGTGAGTTCTTC
CSALRGGEFF
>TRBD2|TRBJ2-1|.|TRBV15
TGTGCCACCAGCAGAGATCGCACTAGCGGGAGAAGCAATGAGCAGTTCTTC
CATSRDRTSGRSNEQFF
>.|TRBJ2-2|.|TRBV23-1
TGCGCCAGCAGTCAACCCCCCGCTCACCGGTTTTTTGATAACACCGGGGAGCTGTTTTTT
CASSQPPAHRFFDNTGELFF
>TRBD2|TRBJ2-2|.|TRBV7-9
TGTGCCAGCAGCTTGACTAGCGGGGGGGCCGACACCGGGGAGCTGTTTTTT
CASSLTSGGADTGELFF